The rows below give T cell receptor beta chains drawn from one sample of a study of blood T cells in healthy people across ages. TCRdb used MiXCR to reprocess the 5' RACE reads, holding one entry per CDR3 protein. The sample records around 500,000 distinct CDR3 sequences, less than 60% being singletons. Sequencing was carried out using blood. These receptors were obtained from a man aged 80 or over in good health. Each CDR3 is given with its conserved first and last residue. Each record gives: J gene, V gene, D gene, CDR3 protein. The D gene is left open where the match is weak.

j_call: TRBJ2-6; v_call: TRBV20-1; d_call: TRBD2; cdr3_aa: CSARLAGPSGANVLTF
j_call: TRBJ2-5; v_call: TRBV5-1; d_call: TRBD2; cdr3_aa: CASSILAGGLQETQYF
j_call: TRBJ2-7; v_call: TRBV7-2; d_call: .; cdr3_aa: CASSLGAGQRTYEQYF
j_call: TRBJ2-5; v_call: TRBV6-6; d_call: .; cdr3_aa: CASSAGSWGHQETQYF
j_call: TRBJ2-1; v_call: TRBV29-1; d_call: TRBD2; cdr3_aa: CSVVGGRKTNEQFF
j_call: TRBJ2-7; v_call: TRBV10-3; d_call: .; cdr3_aa: CAISELQGKNYEQYF
j_call: TRBJ1-5; v_call: TRBV20-1; d_call: .; cdr3_aa: CSASPGNSNQPQHF
j_call: TRBJ2-5; v_call: TRBV28; d_call: TRBD1; cdr3_aa: CASRDRVQHKEYF
j_call: TRBJ2-2; v_call: TRBV12-3/TRBV12-4; d_call: .; cdr3_aa: CASSPTSVIGELFF
j_call: TRBJ2-7; v_call: TRBV20-1; d_call: TRBD1; cdr3_aa: CSAWDRAKGRQYF
j_call: TRBJ2-7; v_call: TRBV5-1; d_call: .; cdr3_aa: CASSLRLTYEQYF
j_call: TRBJ2-5; v_call: TRBV5-1; d_call: .; cdr3_aa: CASSPDTPYQETQYF
j_call: TRBJ2-3; v_call: TRBV12-3/TRBV12-4; d_call: .; cdr3_aa: CASSRLGGDTQYF
j_call: TRBJ2-3; v_call: TRBV5-1; d_call: TRBD1; cdr3_aa: CASSLWSDRGTDTQYF
j_call: TRBJ1-5; v_call: TRBV7-9; d_call: TRBD1; cdr3_aa: CASSLGDSYQPQHF
j_call: TRBJ2-7; v_call: TRBV28; d_call: .; cdr3_aa: CASSPDYYEQYF
j_call: TRBJ2-7; v_call: TRBV20-1; d_call: .; cdr3_aa: CSARGGQGSRTYEQYF
j_call: TRBJ2-3; v_call: TRBV7-9; d_call: .; cdr3_aa: CASLDVKGTTDTQYF
j_call: .; v_call: TRBV20-1; d_call: TRBD2; cdr3_aa: CSARDMRLAFQETQYF
j_call: TRBJ1-4; v_call: TRBV13; d_call: .; cdr3_aa: CASSFRPREKLFF
j_call: TRBJ2-4; v_call: TRBV6-6; d_call: .; cdr3_aa: CASRPVELAKNIQYF
j_call: TRBJ2-2; v_call: TRBV10-3; d_call: TRBD1; cdr3_aa: CAIMDGTGGGETGELFF
j_call: TRBJ1-2; v_call: TRBV20-1; d_call: .; cdr3_aa: CSARRRGQVVYGYTF
j_call: TRBJ2-3; v_call: TRBV7-2; d_call: TRBD2; cdr3_aa: CASSQGLGAGGDTQYF
j_call: TRBJ2-1; v_call: TRBV3-1; d_call: TRBD2; cdr3_aa: CASSQAPGGRAYNEQFF
j_call: TRBJ2-3; v_call: TRBV11-1; d_call: TRBD1; cdr3_aa: CASSPTLGRPDRGLEDTQYF
j_call: TRBJ2-3; v_call: TRBV18; d_call: .; cdr3_aa: CASSPYASGGTTDTQYF
j_call: TRBJ2-5; v_call: TRBV3-1; d_call: .; cdr3_aa: CASSPTRGRIRDPQETQYF
j_call: TRBJ1-4; v_call: TRBV12-3/TRBV12-4; d_call: .; cdr3_aa: CASSLQLGEKLFF
j_call: TRBJ2-5; v_call: TRBV29-1; d_call: TRBD2; cdr3_aa: CSVEEATGLLKETQYF
j_call: TRBJ2-3; v_call: TRBV10-3; d_call: .; cdr3_aa: CATHGGRGPPTQYF
j_call: TRBJ2-7; v_call: TRBV20-1; d_call: .; cdr3_aa: CSAKAKYEQYF
j_call: TRBJ1-5; v_call: TRBV25-1; d_call: .; cdr3_aa: CASSEGTHSNQPQHF
j_call: TRBJ2-7; v_call: TRBV27; d_call: TRBD2; cdr3_aa: CASSPIGLAGDHEQYF
j_call: TRBJ2-1; v_call: TRBV27; d_call: TRBD1; cdr3_aa: CASSPRTGNNEQFF
j_call: TRBJ1-1; v_call: TRBV5-1; d_call: TRBD1; cdr3_aa: CASSLAGTVNTEAFF
j_call: TRBJ1-1; v_call: TRBV4-2; d_call: .; cdr3_aa: CASSQEASNTEAFF
j_call: TRBJ1-1; v_call: TRBV20-1; d_call: TRBD1; cdr3_aa: CSASGDRGKVEAFF
j_call: TRBJ1-2; v_call: TRBV5-1; d_call: TRBD1; cdr3_aa: CASSLPGQGHGYTF
j_call: TRBJ2-1; v_call: TRBV7-6; d_call: .; cdr3_aa: CASSPTGTPVYPYNEQFF
j_call: TRBJ2-1; v_call: TRBV28; d_call: .; cdr3_aa: CACEGDTTYNEQFF
j_call: TRBJ2-1; v_call: TRBV30; d_call: .; cdr3_aa: CAWSGYDEQFF
j_call: TRBJ1-3; v_call: TRBV20-1; d_call: .; cdr3_aa: CSARGTATSGNTIYF
j_call: .; v_call: TRBV12-3/TRBV12-4; d_call: .; cdr3_aa: CASRRDIIPYEQYF
j_call: TRBJ2-3; v_call: TRBV11-2; d_call: .; cdr3_aa: CASSPPLGNTDTQYF
j_call: TRBJ2-5; v_call: TRBV7-2; d_call: TRBD2; cdr3_aa: CASRNGLAGLQETQYF
j_call: TRBJ1-5; v_call: TRBV5-5; d_call: .; cdr3_aa: CASSDDMIDQPQHF
j_call: TRBJ2-7; v_call: TRBV10-2; d_call: TRBD1; cdr3_aa: CASNRDRAYEQYF
j_call: TRBJ2-1; v_call: TRBV11-2; d_call: TRBD2; cdr3_aa: CASSEIAGGYNEQFF
j_call: TRBJ2-2; v_call: TRBV6-5; d_call: .; cdr3_aa: CASSSGLSRGLTPGELFF
j_call: TRBJ1-3; v_call: TRBV4-2; d_call: .; cdr3_aa: CASSQGPQRTGNTIYF
j_call: TRBJ2-7; v_call: TRBV7-9; d_call: TRBD1; cdr3_aa: CASSPERRRDRGSYEQYF
j_call: TRBJ2-3; v_call: TRBV5-1; d_call: .; cdr3_aa: CASRSPGQSTDTQYF
j_call: TRBJ2-3; v_call: TRBV20-1; d_call: .; cdr3_aa: CSAQHPGLAGDTQYF
j_call: TRBJ2-1; v_call: TRBV4-3; d_call: TRBD2; cdr3_aa: CASSQDLAGGPKDEQFF